This record concerns one T cell receptor (beta chain) sequence. Its antigen is still unknown. The data stem from a study of neurological immune-mediated disorders. Broader study findings: No expanded-clone CDR3 amino acid sequence recurred across subjects, suggesting private TCR-beta repertoires. The study phylogenetically grouped the repertoires of 18 of 34 multiple sclerosis patients into one related-CDR3 cluster, a possible signature.

Germline lookup yields CDR1 SGHVS and CDR2 FNYEAQ. The CDR3 is made up of 14 amino acids. Trimming cost V 5 bases and J 9 bases, with 14 bases left between them. The authors made cDNA by 5'RACE with 10-nucleotide random UMIs. TCRdb re-derived calls from the 5' RACE reads in MiXCR, one entry per CDR3 protein. Among 70,000 to 90,000 distinct CDR3 sequences, around 4.6% were seen once, and the ten largest hold 2% to 2.5%. The chain carries TRBV7-6 and TRBJ1-6; D possibly corresponds to TRBD1 (5 bases). This TCR was sampled from a woman between 25 and 40 years old with multiple sclerosis. The sample comprised PBMCs. CDR3 bases: TGTGCCAGCAGCCCCAGGGCCAATGCTTCACCCCTCCACTTT. Translating it yields CASSPRANASPLHF.